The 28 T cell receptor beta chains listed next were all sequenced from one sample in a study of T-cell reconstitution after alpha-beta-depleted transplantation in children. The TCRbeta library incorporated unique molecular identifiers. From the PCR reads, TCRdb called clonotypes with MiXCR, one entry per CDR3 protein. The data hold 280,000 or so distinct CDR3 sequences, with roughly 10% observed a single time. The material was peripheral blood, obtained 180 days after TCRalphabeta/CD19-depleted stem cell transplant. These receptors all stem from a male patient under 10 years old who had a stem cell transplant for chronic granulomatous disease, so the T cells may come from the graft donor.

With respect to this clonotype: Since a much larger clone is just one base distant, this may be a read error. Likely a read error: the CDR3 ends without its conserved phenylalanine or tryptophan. The CDR3 loop is CASSFWDFWVTGANVLTI. In nucleotides, the CDR3 is TGTGCCAGCAGTTTTTGGGACTTCTGGGTGACTGGGGCCAACGTCCTGACTATC. The chain combines TRBV12-3 or TRBV12-4 with TRBJ2-6, with D perhaps matching TRBD2 (6 bases). Trimming stripped 3 bases from V and 2 bases from J, with 17 bases between. The CDR3 extends over 18 amino acids.

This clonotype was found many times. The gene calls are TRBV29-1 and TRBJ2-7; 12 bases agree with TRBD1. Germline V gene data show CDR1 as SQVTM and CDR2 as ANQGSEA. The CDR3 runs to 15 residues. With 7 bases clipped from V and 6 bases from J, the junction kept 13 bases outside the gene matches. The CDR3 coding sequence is TGCAGCGCCGAAATCCGGGGACAGGGGGCGGCCGAGCAGTACTTC. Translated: CSAEIRGQGAAEQYF.

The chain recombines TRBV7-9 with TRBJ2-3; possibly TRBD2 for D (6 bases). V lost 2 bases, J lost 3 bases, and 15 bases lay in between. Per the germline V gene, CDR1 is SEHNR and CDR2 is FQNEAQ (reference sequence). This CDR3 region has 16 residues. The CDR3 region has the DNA TGTGCCAGCAGCTTATGGAGGGGCGCAGTGACAGATACGCAGTATTTT. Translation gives CASSLWRGAVTDTQYF.

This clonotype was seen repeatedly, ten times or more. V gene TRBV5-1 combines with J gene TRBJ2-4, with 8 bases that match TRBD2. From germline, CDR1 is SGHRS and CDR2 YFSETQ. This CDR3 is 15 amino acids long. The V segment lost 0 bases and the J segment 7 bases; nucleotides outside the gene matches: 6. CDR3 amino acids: CASSLGGGWSNIQYF. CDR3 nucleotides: TGCGCCAGCAGCTTGGGCGGGGGGTGGTCGAACATTCAGTACTTC.

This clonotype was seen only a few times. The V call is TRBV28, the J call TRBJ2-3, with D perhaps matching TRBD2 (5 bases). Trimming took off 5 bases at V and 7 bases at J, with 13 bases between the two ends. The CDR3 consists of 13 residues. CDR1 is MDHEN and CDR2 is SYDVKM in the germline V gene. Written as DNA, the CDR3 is TGTGCCAGCAGTCCGAGGACTCAAAATACGCAGTATTTT. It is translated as CASSPRTQNTQYF. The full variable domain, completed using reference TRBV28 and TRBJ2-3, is DVKVTQSSRYLVKRTGEKVFLECVQDMDHENMFWYRQDPGLGLRLIYFSYDVKMKEKGDIPEGYSVSREKKERFSLILESASTNQTSMYLCASSPRTQNTQYFGPGTRLTVL.

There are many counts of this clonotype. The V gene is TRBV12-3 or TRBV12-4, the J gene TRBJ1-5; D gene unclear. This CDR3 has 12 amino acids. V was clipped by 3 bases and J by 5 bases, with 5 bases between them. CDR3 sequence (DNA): TGTGCCAGCAGTTTTGAGTATCAGCCCCAGCATTTT. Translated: CASSFEYQPQHF.

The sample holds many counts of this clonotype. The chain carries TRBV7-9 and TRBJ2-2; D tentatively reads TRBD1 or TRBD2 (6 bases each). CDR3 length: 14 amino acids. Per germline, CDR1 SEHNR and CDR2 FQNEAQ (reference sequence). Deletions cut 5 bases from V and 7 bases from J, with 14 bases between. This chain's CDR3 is CASSPWGAGGELFF. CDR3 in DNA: TGTGCCAGCAGCCCCTGGGGGGCCGGCGGGGAGCTGTTTTTT.

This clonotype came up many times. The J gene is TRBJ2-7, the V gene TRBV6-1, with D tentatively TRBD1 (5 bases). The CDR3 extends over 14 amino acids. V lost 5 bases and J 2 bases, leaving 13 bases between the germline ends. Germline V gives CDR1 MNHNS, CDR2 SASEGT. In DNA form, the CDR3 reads TGTGCCAGCAGTCGGCCAGGGTTGGCCTACGAGCAGTACTTC. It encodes CASSRPGLAYEQYF.

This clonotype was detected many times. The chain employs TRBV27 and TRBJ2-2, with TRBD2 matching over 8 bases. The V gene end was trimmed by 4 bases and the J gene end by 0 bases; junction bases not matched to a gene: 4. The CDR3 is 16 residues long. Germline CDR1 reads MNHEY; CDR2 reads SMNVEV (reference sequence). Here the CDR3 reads CASSSGLAPNTGELFF. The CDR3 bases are TGTGCCAGCAGTTCCGGACTAGCCCCGAACACCGGGGAGCTGTTTTTT.

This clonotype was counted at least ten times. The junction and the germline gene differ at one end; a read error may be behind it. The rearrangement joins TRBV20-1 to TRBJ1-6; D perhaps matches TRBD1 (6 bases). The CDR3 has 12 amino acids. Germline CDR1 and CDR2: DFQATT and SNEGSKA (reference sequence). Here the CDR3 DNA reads TGCAGTGCTAGAAGACAGGATTCTCCCCTCCACTTT. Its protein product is CSARRQDSPLHF.

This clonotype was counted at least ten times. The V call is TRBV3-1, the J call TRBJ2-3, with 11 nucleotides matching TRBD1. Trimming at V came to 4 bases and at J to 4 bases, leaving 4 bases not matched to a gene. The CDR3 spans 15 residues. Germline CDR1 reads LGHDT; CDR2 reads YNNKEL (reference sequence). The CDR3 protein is CASSLLGQGADTQYF. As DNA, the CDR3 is TGTGCCAGCAGCCTCCTGGGACAGGGGGCAGATACGCAGTATTTT.

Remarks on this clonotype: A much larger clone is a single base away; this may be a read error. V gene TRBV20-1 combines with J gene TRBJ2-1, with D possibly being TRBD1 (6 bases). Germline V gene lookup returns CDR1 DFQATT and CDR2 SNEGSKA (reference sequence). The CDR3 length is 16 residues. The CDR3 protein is CCARQVLWGSYNEQFF. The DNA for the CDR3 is TGCTGTGCTAGACAGGTCTTGTGGGGCTCCTACAATGAGCAGTTCTTC.

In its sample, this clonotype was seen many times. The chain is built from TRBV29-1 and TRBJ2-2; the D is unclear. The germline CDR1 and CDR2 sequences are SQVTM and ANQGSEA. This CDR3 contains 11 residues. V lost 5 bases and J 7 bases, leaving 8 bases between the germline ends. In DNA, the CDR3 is TGCAGCGTTCCTTACGACGGGGAGCTGTTTTTT. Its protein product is CSVPYDGELFF.

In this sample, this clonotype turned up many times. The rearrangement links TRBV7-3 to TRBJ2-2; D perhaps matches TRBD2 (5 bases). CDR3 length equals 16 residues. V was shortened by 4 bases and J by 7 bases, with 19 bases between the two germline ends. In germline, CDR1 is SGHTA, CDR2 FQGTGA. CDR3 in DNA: TGTGCCAGCAGCTCGACCGGGAACCCTAGGGTCGGGGAGCTGTTTTTT. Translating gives CASSSTGNPRVGELFF.

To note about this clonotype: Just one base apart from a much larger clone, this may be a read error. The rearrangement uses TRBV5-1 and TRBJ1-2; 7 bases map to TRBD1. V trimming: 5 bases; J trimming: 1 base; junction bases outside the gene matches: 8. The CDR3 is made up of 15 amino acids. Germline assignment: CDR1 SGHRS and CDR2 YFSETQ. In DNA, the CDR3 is TGCGCCAGCAGACTGACAGGGACCTTTAACTATGGCTACACCTTC. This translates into CASRLTGTFNYGYTF. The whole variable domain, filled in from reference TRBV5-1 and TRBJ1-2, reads KAGVTQTPRYLIKTRGQQVTLSCSPISGHRSVSWYQQTPGQGLQFLFEYFSETQRNKGNFPGRFSGRQFSNSRSEMNVSTLELGDSALYLCASRLTGTFNYGYTFGSGTRLTVV.

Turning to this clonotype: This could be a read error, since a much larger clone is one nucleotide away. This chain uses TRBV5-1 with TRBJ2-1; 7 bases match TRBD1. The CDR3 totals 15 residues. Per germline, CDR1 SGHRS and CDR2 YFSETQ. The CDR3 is CASSTGQSSYNAQFF. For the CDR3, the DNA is TGCGCCAGCAGCACGGGACAGAGCTCCTACAATGCGCAGTTCTTC.

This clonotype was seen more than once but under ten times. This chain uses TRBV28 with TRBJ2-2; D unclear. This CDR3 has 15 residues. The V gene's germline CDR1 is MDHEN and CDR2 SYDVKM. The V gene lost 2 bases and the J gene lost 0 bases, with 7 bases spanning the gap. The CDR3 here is CASSLVVPNTGELFF. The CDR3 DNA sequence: TGTGCCAGCAGTTTAGTGGTGCCGAACACCGGGGAGCTGTTTTTT.

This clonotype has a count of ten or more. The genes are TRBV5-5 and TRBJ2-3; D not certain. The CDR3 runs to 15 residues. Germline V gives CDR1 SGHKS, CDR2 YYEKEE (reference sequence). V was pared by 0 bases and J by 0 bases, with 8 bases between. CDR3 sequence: CASSLGPTSTDTQYF. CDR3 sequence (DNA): TGTGCCAGCAGCTTGGGACCGACAAGCACAGATACGCAGTATTTT.

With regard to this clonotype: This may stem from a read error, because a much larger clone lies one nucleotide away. CDR3 region: CSATAGGGEKLFF. The CDR3 bases are TGCAGTGCTACAGCAGGGGGAGGCGAAAAACTGTTTTTT. This rearrangement joins TRBV20-1 to TRBJ1-4; 7 positions match TRBD1. This CDR3 is 13 amino acids long. CDR1 and CDR2 from the germline V gene are DFQATT and SNEGSKA (reference sequence). V gave up 4 bases and J gave up 8 bases; unmatched junction bases: 7.

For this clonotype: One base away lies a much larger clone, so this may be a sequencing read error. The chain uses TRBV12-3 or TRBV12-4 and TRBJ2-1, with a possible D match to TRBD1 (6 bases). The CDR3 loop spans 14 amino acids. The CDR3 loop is CASRGRGSYKEQFF. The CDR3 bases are TGTGCCAGCAGGGGCAGGGGTAGCTACAAGGAGCAGTTCTTC.

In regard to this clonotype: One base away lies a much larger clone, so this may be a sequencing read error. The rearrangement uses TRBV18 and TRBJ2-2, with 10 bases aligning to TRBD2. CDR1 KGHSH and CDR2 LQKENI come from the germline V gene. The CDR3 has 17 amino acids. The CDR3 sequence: CASSPLLAGPNTGEQFF. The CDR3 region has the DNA TGTGCCAGCTCACCACTACTAGCGGGACCGAACACCGGGGAGCAGTTTTTT.

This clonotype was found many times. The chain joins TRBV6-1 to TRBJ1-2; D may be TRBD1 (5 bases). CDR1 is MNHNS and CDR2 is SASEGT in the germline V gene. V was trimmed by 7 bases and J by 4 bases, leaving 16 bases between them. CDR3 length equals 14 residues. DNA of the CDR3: TGTGCCAGCACGTCCGGGGGTCGGGGCTATGGCTACACCTTC. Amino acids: CASTSGGRGYGYTF.

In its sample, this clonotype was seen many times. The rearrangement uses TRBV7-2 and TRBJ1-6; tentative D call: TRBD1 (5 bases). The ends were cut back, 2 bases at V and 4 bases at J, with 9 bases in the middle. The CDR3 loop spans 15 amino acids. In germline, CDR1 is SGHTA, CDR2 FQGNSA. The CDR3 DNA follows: TGTGCCAGCAGCTTACGGGGGTCTTATAATTCACCCCTCCACTTT. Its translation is CASSLRGSYNSPLHF.

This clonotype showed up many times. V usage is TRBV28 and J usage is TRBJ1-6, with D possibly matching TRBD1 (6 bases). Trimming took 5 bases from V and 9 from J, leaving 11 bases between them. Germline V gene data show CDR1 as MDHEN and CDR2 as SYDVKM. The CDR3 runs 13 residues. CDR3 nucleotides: TGTGCCAGCAGTCCTACAGGGTCTTCACCCCTCCACTTT. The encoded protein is CASSPTGSSPLHF.

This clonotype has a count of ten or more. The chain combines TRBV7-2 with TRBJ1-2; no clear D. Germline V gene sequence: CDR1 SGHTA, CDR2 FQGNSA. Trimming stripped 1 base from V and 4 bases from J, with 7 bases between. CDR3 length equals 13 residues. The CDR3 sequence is CASSLEVPYGYTF. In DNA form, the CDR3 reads TGTGCCAGCAGCTTAGAGGTTCCCTATGGCTACACCTTC.

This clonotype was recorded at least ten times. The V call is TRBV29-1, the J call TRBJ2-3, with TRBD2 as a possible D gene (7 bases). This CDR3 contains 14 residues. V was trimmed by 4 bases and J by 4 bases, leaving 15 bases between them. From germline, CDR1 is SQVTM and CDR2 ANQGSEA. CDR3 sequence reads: CSVVKGGPPDTQYF. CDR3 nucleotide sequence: TGCAGCGTTGTAAAGGGGGGGCCCCCAGATACGCAGTATTTT.

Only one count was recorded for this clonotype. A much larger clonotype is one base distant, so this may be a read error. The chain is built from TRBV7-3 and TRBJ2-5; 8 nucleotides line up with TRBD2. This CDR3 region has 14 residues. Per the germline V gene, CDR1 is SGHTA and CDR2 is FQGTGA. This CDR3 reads CASSAGLAPETKYF. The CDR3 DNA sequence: TGTGCCAGCAGCGCAGGACTAGCTCCTGAGACCAAGTACTTC.

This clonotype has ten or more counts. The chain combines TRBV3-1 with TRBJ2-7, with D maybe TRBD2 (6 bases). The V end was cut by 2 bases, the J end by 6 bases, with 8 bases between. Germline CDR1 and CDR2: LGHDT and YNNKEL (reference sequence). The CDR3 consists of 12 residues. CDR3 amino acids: CASSQLAFEQYF. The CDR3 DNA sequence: TGTGCCAGCAGCCAACTAGCGTTCGAGCAGTACTTC.